A selection of T cell receptor beta chains follows, all from one sample in a study of cytomegalovirus exposure and HLA in healthy donors. Measured with immunoSEQ multiplex PCR; TCRdb has only the in-frame clones, and not every one. The table shows some 240,000 clones, with roughly 91% occurring only once. Material for sequencing was PBMCs. These receptors all come from a woman in her late teens or twenties in good health and CMV-seropositive. Each CDR3 is given with its conserved first and last residue. Each record gives: clone size, J gene, V gene, D gene, CDR3 protein, CDR3 DNA. The D gene is left open where the match is weak. Expanded clones get a size class; other rows say once, few or many, or leave the size out.

size: .
J: TRBJ1-1
V: TRBV25-1
D: TRBD1
CDR3: CASSAPGQVNTEAFF
DNA: TGTGCCAGCAGTGCCCCGGGACAGGTGAACACTGAAGCTTTCTTT

size: .
J: TRBJ1-2
V: TRBV7-2
D: .
CDR3: CASSLGRRGGYTF
DNA: TGTGCCAGCAGCTTAGGTCGCAGGGGTGGCTACACCTTC

size: once
J: TRBJ1-1
V: TRBV7-9
D: TRBD1
CDR3: CASSFFFGQGYSEAFF
DNA: TGTGCCAGCAGCTTCTTTTTTGGACAGGGATATTCTGAAGCTTTCTTT

size: .
J: TRBJ1-1
V: TRBV5-8
D: TRBD1
CDR3: CASSDRDRGLRAEAFF
DNA: TGTGCCAGCAGCGACCGGGACAGGGGGCTTAGAGCTGAAGCTTTCTTT

size: .
J: TRBJ2-1
V: TRBV18
D: TRBD1
CDR3: CASSPTGFRDEQFF
DNA: TGTGCCAGCTCACCGACAGGGTTCCGCGATGAGCAGTTCTTC

size: .
J: TRBJ2-1
V: TRBV2
D: .
CDR3: CASSEGGSKNEQFF
DNA: TGTGCCAGCAGTGAAGGAGGTAGTAAGAATGAGCAGTTCTTC

size: once
J: TRBJ2-7
V: TRBV4-1
D: TRBD2
CDR3: CASSPGLAIRYEQYF
DNA: TGCGCCAGCAGCCCGGGACTAGCGATCAGGTACGAGCAGTACTTC

size: .
J: TRBJ2-2
V: TRBV5-1
D: .
CDR3: CASSPQWEFITGELFF
DNA: TGCGCCAGCAGCCCCCAATGGGAGTTTATAACCGGGGAGCTGTTTTTT

size: .
J: TRBJ2-3
V: TRBV5-1
D: .
CDR3: CASSLMGSDTQYF
DNA: TGCGCCAGCAGCTTGATGGGCTCAGATACGCAGTATTTT

size: .
J: TRBJ1-2
V: TRBV12-5
D: TRBD1
CDR3: CASGLVLRTGGLSNYGYTF
DNA: TGTGCTAGTGGTTTGGTACTGAGGACAGGAGGACTGTCTAACTATGGCTACACCTTC

size: .
J: TRBJ2-7
V: TRBV7-7
D: TRBD2
CDR3: CASSPTARGGDYEQYF
DNA: TGTGCCAGCAGCCCTACCGCCCGGGGAGGGGACTACGAGCAGTACTTC

size: .
J: TRBJ2-1
V: TRBV28
D: .
CDR3: CASNLRGARSYNEQFF
DNA: TGTGCCAGCAACCTACGGGGGGCCCGCTCCTACAATGAGCAGTTCTTC

size: .
J: TRBJ1-1
V: TRBV25-1
D: .
CDR3: CASSEYRLAGTEAFF
DNA: TGTGCCAGCAGTGAATACAGGCTCGCAGGGACTGAAGCTTTCTTT

size: few
J: TRBJ1-1
V: TRBV4-1
D: .
CDR3: CASSQQGTPEAFF
DNA: TGCGCCAGCAGCCAACAAGGGACACCTGAAGCTTTCTTT

size: .
J: TRBJ1-2
V: TRBV27
D: TRBD1
CDR3: CASSPSTGGNYGYTF
DNA: TGTGCCAGCAGTCCCTCGACAGGGGGCAACTATGGCTACACCTTC

size: .
J: TRBJ2-1
V: TRBV5-4
D: .
CDR3: CASSFDGSSYNEQFF
DNA: TGTGCCAGCAGCTTTGACGGGAGCTCCTACAATGAGCAGTTCTTC

size: .
J: TRBJ2-3
V: TRBV12-5
D: .
CDR3: CASGRPGTDTQYF
DNA: TGTGCTAGTGGCCGGCCGGGGACAGATACGCAGTATTTT

size: many
J: TRBJ1-2
V: TRBV27
D: TRBD1
CDR3: CASRRTGYGYTF
DNA: TGTGCCAGCAGGAGGACAGGGTATGGCTACACCTTC

size: few
J: TRBJ2-7
V: TRBV30
D: TRBD2
CDR3: CAWRTRTSFVEQYF
DNA: TGTGCCTGGAGGACTCGGACTAGCTTTGTCGAGCAGTACTTC

size: once
J: TRBJ1-1
V: TRBV30
D: TRBD1
CDR3: CAWSVLTGGTEAFF
DNA: TGTGCCTGGAGTGTACTGACAGGGGGCACTGAAGCTTTCTTT

size: .
J: TRBJ2-5
V: TRBV7-8
D: TRBD2
CDR3: CASSFRRTREGTQYF
DNA: TGTGCCAGCAGCTTCCGGCGGACGAGGGAGGGCACCCAGTACTTC

size: .
J: TRBJ1-1
V: TRBV28
D: .
CDR3: CASSLGSNLYTEAFF
DNA: TGTGCCAGCAGTTTGGGCAGTAATCTCTACACTGAAGCTTTCTTT

size: .
J: TRBJ1-1
V: TRBV5-1
D: TRBD1
CDR3: CASSLGQSRLVYTEAFF
DNA: TGCGCCAGCAGCCTGGGACAGAGTCGTCTGGTGTACACTGAAGCTTTCTTT

size: .
J: TRBJ1-1
V: TRBV27
D: .
CDR3: CASRPGSNTEAFF
DNA: TGTGCCAGCAGACCGGGGAGCAACACTGAAGCTTTCTTT

size: .
J: TRBJ1-5
V: TRBV6-5
D: TRBD1
CDR3: CASRGQANQPQHF
DNA: TGTGCCAGCAGAGGACAGGCCAATCAGCCCCAGCATTTT